This T cell receptor beta chain was captured in a study of control samples from healthy donors and cancer patients. Generated by immunoSEQ multiplex PCR, the TCRdb table keeps only in-frame clones and is missing some. This sample carries about 54,000 clones, 95% to 97% of them seen once, and the ten largest clones take under 2%. Trimming at V came to 7 bases and at J to 3 bases, leaving 8 bases not matched to a gene. The length of the CDR3 is 14 residues. Germline CDR1 and CDR2: LNHDA and SQIVND (reference sequence). Sequenced: blood. This clonotype was sampled from a woman younger than 45 in good health. This chain connects TRBV19 to TRBJ1-2; 7 bases fit TRBD1. The CDR3 here is CASTPLGTDYGYTF. In DNA form, the CDR3 reads TGTGCCAGTACCCCGCTGGGGACAGACTATGGCTACACCTTC.